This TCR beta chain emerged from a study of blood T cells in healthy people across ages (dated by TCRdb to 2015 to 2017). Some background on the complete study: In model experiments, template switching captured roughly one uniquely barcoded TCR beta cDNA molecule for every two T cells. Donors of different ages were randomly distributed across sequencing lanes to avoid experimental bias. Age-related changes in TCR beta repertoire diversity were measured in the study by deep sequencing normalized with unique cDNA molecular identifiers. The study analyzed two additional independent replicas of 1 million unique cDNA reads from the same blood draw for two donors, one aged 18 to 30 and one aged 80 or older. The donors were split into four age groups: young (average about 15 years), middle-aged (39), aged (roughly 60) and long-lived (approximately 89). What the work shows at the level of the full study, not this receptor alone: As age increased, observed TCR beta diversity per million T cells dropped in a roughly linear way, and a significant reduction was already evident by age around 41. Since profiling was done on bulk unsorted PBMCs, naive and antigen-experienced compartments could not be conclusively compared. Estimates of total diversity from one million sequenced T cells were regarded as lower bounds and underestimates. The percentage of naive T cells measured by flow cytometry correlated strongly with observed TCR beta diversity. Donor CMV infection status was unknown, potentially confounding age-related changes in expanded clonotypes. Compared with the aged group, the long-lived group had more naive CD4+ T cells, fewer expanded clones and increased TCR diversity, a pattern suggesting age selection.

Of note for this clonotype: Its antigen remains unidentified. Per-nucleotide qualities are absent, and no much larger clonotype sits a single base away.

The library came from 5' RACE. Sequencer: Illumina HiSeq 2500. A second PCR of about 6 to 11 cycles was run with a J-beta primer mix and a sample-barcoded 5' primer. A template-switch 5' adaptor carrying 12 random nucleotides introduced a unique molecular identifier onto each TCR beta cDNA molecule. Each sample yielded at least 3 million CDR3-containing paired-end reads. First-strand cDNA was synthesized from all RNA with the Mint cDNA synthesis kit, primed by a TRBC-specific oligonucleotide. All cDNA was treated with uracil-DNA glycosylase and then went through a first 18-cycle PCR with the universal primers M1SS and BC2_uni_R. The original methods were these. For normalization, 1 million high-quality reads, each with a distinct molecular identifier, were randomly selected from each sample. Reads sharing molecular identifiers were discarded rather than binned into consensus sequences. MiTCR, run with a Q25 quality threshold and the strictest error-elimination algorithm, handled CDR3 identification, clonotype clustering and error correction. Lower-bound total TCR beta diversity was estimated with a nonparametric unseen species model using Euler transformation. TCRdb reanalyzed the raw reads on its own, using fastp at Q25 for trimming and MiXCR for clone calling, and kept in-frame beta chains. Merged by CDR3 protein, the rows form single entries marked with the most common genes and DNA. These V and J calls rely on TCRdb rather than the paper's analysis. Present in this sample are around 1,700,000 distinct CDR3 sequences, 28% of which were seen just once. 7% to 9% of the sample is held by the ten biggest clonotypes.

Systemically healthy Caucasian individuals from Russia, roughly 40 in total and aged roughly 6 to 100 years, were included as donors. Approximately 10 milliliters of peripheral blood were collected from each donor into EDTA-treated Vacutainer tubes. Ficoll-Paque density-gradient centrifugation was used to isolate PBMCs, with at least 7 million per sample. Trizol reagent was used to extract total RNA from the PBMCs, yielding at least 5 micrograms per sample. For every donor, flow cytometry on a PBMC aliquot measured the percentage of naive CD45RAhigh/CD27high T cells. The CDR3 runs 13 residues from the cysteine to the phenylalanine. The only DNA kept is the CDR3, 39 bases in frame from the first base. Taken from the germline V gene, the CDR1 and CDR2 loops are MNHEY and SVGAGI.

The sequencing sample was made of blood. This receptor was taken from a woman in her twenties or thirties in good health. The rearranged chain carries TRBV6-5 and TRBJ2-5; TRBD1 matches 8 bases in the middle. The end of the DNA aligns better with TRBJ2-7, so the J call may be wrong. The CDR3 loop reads CPTQTGDRYEQYF. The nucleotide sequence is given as TGTCCCACCCAGACAGGGGATAGATACGAGCAGTACTTC.